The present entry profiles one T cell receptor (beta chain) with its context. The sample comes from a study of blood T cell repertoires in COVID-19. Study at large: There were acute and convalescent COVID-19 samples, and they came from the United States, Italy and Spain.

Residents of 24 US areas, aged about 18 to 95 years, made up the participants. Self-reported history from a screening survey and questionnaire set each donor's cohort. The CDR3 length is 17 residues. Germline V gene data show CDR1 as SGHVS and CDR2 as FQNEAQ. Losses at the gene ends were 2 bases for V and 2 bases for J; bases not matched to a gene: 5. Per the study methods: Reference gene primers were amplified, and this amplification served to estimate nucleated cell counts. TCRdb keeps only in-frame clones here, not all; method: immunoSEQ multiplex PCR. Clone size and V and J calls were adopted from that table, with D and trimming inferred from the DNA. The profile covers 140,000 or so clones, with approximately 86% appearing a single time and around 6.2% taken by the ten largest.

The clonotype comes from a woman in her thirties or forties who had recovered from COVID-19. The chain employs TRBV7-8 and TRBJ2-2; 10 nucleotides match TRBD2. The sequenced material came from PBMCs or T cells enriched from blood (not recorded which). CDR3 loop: CASSLSLAGANTGELFF. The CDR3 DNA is TGTGCCAGCAGCTTAAGCCTAGCGGGGGCCAACACCGGGGAGCTGTTTTTT.